This T cell receptor beta chain comes out of a study of T cell changes during pregnancy in multiple sclerosis. This clone came up a few times. The assay was immunoSEQ multiplex PCR, and TCRdb's table has in-frame clones only and misses some. The sample contains roughly 40,000 clones, 91% of which appear only once. Germline CDR1 is SGHVS and CDR2 is FQNEAQ. The CDR3 runs to 15 residues. The V gene lost 5 bases and the J gene lost 7 bases, with 20 bases spanning the gap. The receptor was derived from a female donor with multiple sclerosis, enrolled in a pregnancy study. The material was CD8+ T cells from peripheral blood mononuclear cells, obtained before pregnancy. This sequence joins TRBV7-8 and TRBJ1-2; D perhaps matches TRBD1 (5 bases). The chain's CDR3 is CASSPQGTQKGGYTF. CDR3 coding DNA: TGTGCCAGCAGCCCCCAGGGCACTCAGAAGGGTGGCTACACCTTC.